A single sample gave rise to the 11 T cell receptor beta chains below, sequenced in a study of Ad26.COV2.S vaccination and SARS-CoV-2 variants (dated by TCRdb to the early 2020s). Receptors were amplified or captured by the immunoSEQ multiplex PCR assay. TCRdb took over this immuneACCESS table, retaining in-frame rearrangements with V and J assigned. Such tables are incomplete; in checked studies, under half of the missing clones stem from an unresolved V gene, and the remainder is unexplained. The sample table shows more than 250,000 clones, and roughly 86% are seen once. The ten largest clones take up about 3.1% of the sample. Interpreted using the paper, the treatment or condition label stands for: roughly 19 received Ad26.COV2.S at low or high dose, single or two shots; 5 received placebo; per-sample allocation not given. For vaccine and placebo recipients, the sequenced repertoires came from samples collected on day 63 after the first injection.

Sequenced material: peripheral blood, taken in a trial of Ad26.COV2.S vaccine versus placebo. The receptors shown here come from a person between 18 and 60 years old who received the Ad26.COV2.S COVID-19 vaccine or a placebo.

The V call is TRBV29-1, the J call TRBJ2-7, with D unclear. In germline, CDR1 is SQVTM, CDR2 ANQGSEA. This CDR3 is built from 12 residues. Between the trimmed V and J ends, which lost 5 bases and 5 bases, there was a span of 13 bases. The chain's CDR3 is CSVLLPRNEQYF. The CDR3, as DNA: TGCAGCGTTCTGCTACCCAGGAACGAGCAGTACTTC.

The chain carries TRBV6-5 and TRBJ2-7; maybe TRBD2 (5 bases). Germline CDR1 and CDR2: MNHEY and SVGAGI. Trimming took off 8 bases at V and 1 base at J, with 12 bases between the two ends. The CDR3 runs to 13 residues. The CDR3 sequence: CASVPRRSYEQYF. As DNA, the CDR3 is TGTGCCAGCGTGCCCAGGAGGTCCTACGAGCAGTACTTC.

The V call is TRBV19, the J call TRBJ1-1, with D perhaps matching TRBD1 (6 bases). Trimming left V 3 bases short and J 3 bases short, with 17 bases between. This CDR3 comprises 16 residues. CDR1 is LNHDA and CDR2 is SQIVND in the germline V gene (reference sequence). CDR3 residues: CASSIVQAPGDTEAFF. The DNA for the CDR3 is TGTGCCAGTAGTATCGTACAGGCCCCAGGGGACACTGAAGCTTTCTTT.

The genes are TRBV27 and TRBJ1-2; D remains unclear. V gave up 6 bases and J gave up 5 bases, with 13 bases separating them. CDR3 length equals 13 residues. Germline V CDR1 and CDR2: MNHEY, SMNVEV (reference sequence). The CDR3 nucleotides are TGTGCCAGCAGCCCAGGAGGTTGGTATGGCTACACCTTC. This codes for CASSPGGWYGYTF.

The chain recombines TRBV7-9 with TRBJ2-6, with TRBD1 identical over 11 bases. CDR3 length: 17 amino acids. CDR1 and CDR2 (germline): SEHNR, FQNEAQ (reference sequence). The junction had 7 bases not matched to a gene; V was cut back by 5 bases and J by 4 bases. The CDR3 sequence is CASSRGTGGTGANVLTF. CDR3 coding DNA: TGTGCCAGCAGCCGGGGGACAGGGGGAACCGGGGCCAACGTCCTGACTTTC. Full variable domain (missing parts from reference TRBV7-9 and TRBJ2-6): DTGVSQNPRHKITKRGQNVTFRCDPISEHNRLYWYRQTLGQGPEFLTYFQNEAQLEKSRLLSDRFSAERPKGSFSTLEIQRTEQGDSAMYLCASSRGTGGTGANVLTFGAGSRLTVL.

The J gene is TRBJ1-1, the V gene TRBV27; D not resolved. This CDR3 contains 13 residues. The germline gives CDR1 MNHEY, CDR2 SMNVEV (reference sequence). Between the trimmed V and J ends, which lost 3 bases and 2 bases, there was a span of 7 bases. CDR3 sequence reads: CASSFSRNTEAFF. The CDR3 nucleotides are TGTGCCAGCAGTTTCAGCAGAAACACTGAAGCTTTCTTT.

The chain's CDR3 is CASSEAHSSLYEQYF. DNA of the CDR3: TGTGCCAGCAGTGAAGCGCACAGCTCCCTCTACGAGCAGTACTTC. The genes are TRBV6-1 and TRBJ2-7; D gene unclear. The germline gives CDR1 MNHNS, CDR2 SASEGT. This CDR3 spans 15 amino acids. Between the trimmed V and J ends, which lost 0 bases and 3 bases, there was a span of 12 bases.

The chain carries TRBV27 and TRBJ2-7, with D possibly matching TRBD2 (6 bases). Per the germline V gene, CDR1 is MNHEY and CDR2 is SMNVEV (reference sequence). V gave up 5 bases and J gave up 5 bases, with 16 bases separating them. The CDR3 runs 14 residues. The CDR3 nucleotides read TGTGCCAGCAGTAGCGTGGGGGAGGTTAACGAGCAGTACTTC. It encodes CASSSVGEVNEQYF.

The chain recombines TRBV30 with TRBJ2-5; TRBD2 agrees at 13 bases. CDR1 and CDR2 (germline): GTSNPN, SVGIG (reference sequence). V lost 0 bases and J lost 5; bases outside the gene matches: 6. CDR3 length: 16 residues. CDR3 bases: TGTGCCTGGAGTGTAACTAGCGGGAGGGCCTGGGAGACCCAGTACTTC. Translation gives CAWSVTSGRAWETQYF.

The chain joins TRBV12-3 or TRBV12-4 to TRBJ2-7; D uncertain. With 3 bases removed from V and 2 bases from J, the gap between germline ends came to 8 bases. The CDR3 extends over 13 amino acids. The CDR3 region is CASSFSPTYEQYF. CDR3 bases: TGTGCCAGCAGTTTTAGCCCTACCTACGAGCAGTACTTC.

J is TRBJ2-3 and V is TRBV6-5; D is possibly TRBD2 (5 bases). This CDR3 region has 15 residues. Germline CDR1 reads MNHEY; CDR2 reads SVGAGI. Trimming pared 6 bases from V and 1 base from J, leaving 14 bases between. CDR3 in DNA: TGTGCCAGCAGGGAGGCGATTTGGGGCACAGATACGCAGTATTTT. Its translation is CASREAIWGTDTQYF.